The 10 T cell receptor beta chains below were found in one sample sequenced in a study of preoperative IRX-2 immunotherapy in early breast cancer. TCRdb's copy holds only in-frame clones and misses some; the assay was immunoSEQ multiplex PCR. The sample contains 25,000 to 35,000 clones, about 79% of which appear only once. Noted treatment: preoperative locoregional IRX-2 cytokine immunotherapy. Collection of the sample occurred from a patient treated with IRX-2 immunotherapy. The receptor source for this set is a human donor with breast cancer.

The chain carries TRBV15 and TRBJ2-3; D possibly corresponds to TRBD2 (7 bases). CDR1 is LNHNV, CDR2 YYDKDF, per germline (reference sequence). The ends were cut back, 1 base at V and 3 bases at J, with 17 bases in the middle. CDR3 size: 17 residues. This CDR3 is CATSRAGGGVGTDTQYF. In DNA, the CDR3 is TGTGCCACCAGCAGAGCTGGGGGGGGCGTAGGGACAGATACGCAGTATTTT.

The chain has TRBV19 and TRBJ2-1, with D possibly matching TRBD1 (6 bases). Trimming removed 2 bases at V and 10 bases at J, with 12 bases between. In germline, CDR1 is LNHDA, CDR2 SQIVND (reference sequence). The CDR3 sequence is 13 residues long. The CDR3 nucleotides are TGTGCCAGTAGTATATCCCGGGACACAGAGCAGTTCTTC. Its protein is CASSISRDTEQFF.

This clone was recorded once. The chain joins TRBV30 to TRBJ1-2, with TRBD1 identical over 10 bases. The CDR3 length is 16 residues. The ends lost 4 bases at V and 6 bases at J; junction bases unmatched: 14. The germline V gene has CDR1 GTSNPN and CDR2 SVGIG (reference sequence). The CDR3 region is CAWTMTGTGAPNGYTF. The CDR3 DNA reads as TGTGCCTGGACTATGACCGGGACAGGGGCACCGAATGGCTACACCTTC.

The rearrangement links TRBV5-1 to TRBJ1-1; 7 bases align to TRBD1. V gave up 6 bases and J gave up 4 bases; unmatched junction bases: 12. There are 15 residues in the CDR3. Germline assignment: CDR1 SGHRS and CDR2 YFSETQ. The CDR3 DNA reads TGCGCCAGCACTCCGGTGGAGGGGGCGGTCACTGAAGCTTTCTTT. This encodes CASTPVEGAVTEAFF.

The V gene is TRBV14, the J gene TRBJ1-2; D is unclear. Germline loops: CDR1 SGHDN, CDR2 FVKESK. V was cut by 3 bases and J by 3 bases, with 8 bases left in between. This CDR3 comprises 13 residues. The CDR3 sequence is CASSQGLDYGYTF. Written as DNA, the CDR3 is TGTGCCAGCAGCCAGGGATTGGACTATGGCTACACCTTC.

The chain carries TRBV11-3 and TRBJ1-1; D is possibly TRBD1 (5 bases). The germline V and J ends were trimmed by 5 bases and 6 bases, with 16 bases remaining between them. CDR1 and CDR2 from the germline V gene are SGHNT and YENEEA. CDR3 length equals 14 residues. The CDR3 here is CASSPPGGRAEAFF. In nucleotides, the CDR3 is TGTGCCAGCAGCCCCCCCGGGGGGAGGGCTGAAGCTTTCTTT.

Turning to this clone: An end of the junction differs from the germline gene, which may be a read error. The V and J genes are TRBV5-1 and TRBJ1-1; 10 bases line up with TRBD1. CDR1 and CDR2 from the germline V gene are SGHRS and YFSETQ. This CDR3 has 15 residues. DNA of the CDR3: TGCGCCAACAGCCAGAGAAGGACAGGGGGTACTGAAGCTTTCTTT. Protein sequence: CANSQRRTGGTEAFF.

The V gene is TRBV5-1, the J gene TRBJ2-3; possible D gene TRBD1, 6 bases. CDR1 is SGHRS and CDR2 is YFSETQ in the germline V gene. The CDR3 is 14 residues long. The V end was cut by 3 bases, the J end by 5 bases, with 13 bases between. CDR3 loop: CASSYGQTLDTQYF. DNA for the CDR3: TGCGCCAGCAGCTACGGACAGACCTTAGATACGCAGTATTTT.

This rearrangement joins TRBV6-8 to TRBJ1-6; TRBD1 might be the D (5 bases). The CDR3 has 15 residues. Germline CDR1 is MNHGY and CDR2 is SAAAGT. V was cut by 2 bases and J by 5 bases, with 10 bases left in between. The chain's CDR3 is CASSYSGGDNSPLHF. The CDR3 nucleotides read TGTGCCAGCAGTTACAGCGGGGGGGATAATTCACCCCTCCACTTT.

The gene calls are TRBV30 and TRBJ1-4; unclear D gene. The germline CDR1 and CDR2 sequences are GTSNPN and SVGIG (reference sequence). CDR3 size: 15 residues. V shed 0 bases and J shed 5 bases, with 13 bases lying between them. CDR3 nucleotides: TGTGCCTGGAGTGTACAGCAACAGCCGAATGAAAAACTGTTTTTT. Protein sequence: CAWSVQQQPNEKLFF. The full variable domain, with the rest looked up from reference TRBV30 and TRBJ1-4, is SQTIHQWPATLVQPVGSPLSLECTVEGTSNPNLYWYRQAAGRGLQLLFYSVGIGQISSEVPQNLSASRPQDRQFILSSKKLLLSDSGFYLCAWSVQQQPNEKLFFGSGTQLSVL.